This record looks at one T cell receptor beta chain sequence and its context. The antigen is unknown. The data originate from a study of T-cell reconstitution after alpha-beta-depleted transplantation in children. Unique molecular identifiers were used in preparing the TCRbeta library. TCRdb processed the PCR reads anew with MiXCR; each CDR3 protein has one entry. The sample contains some 840,000 distinct CDR3 sequences, around 15% of which appear only once. Study-wide results and limits: A year post-transplant, T-cell counts and diversity derived mostly from newly produced T cells. Some patients' high day-60 TCRbeta diversity was attributed to recipient cells surviving conditioning.

This CDR3 contains 15 residues. V lost 4 bases to trimming and J lost 2 bases, with 13 bases between them. The germline gives CDR1 SGHNT, CDR2 YENEEA. This receptor was taken from a male patient younger than 18 who had a stem cell transplant for acute lymphoblastic leukemia, so the T cells may come from the graft donor. The sample consisted of PBMCs, mostly from graft donor cells, taken 360 days after TCRalphabeta/CD19-depleted stem cell transplant. J is TRBJ2-3 and V is TRBV11-3; the D gene is possibly TRBD2 (6 bases). For the CDR3, the DNA is TGTGCCAGCAGCTCTAGGCGGGGCCCCACAGATACGCAGTATTTT. The encoded protein is CASSSRRGPTDTQYF. The whole variable domain, filled in from reference TRBV11-3 and TRBJ2-3, reads EAGVVQSPRYKIIEKKQPVAFWCNPISGHNTLYWYLQNLGQGPELLIRYENEEAVDDSQLPKDRFSAERLKGVDSTLKIQPAELGDSAVYLCASSSRRGPTDTQYFGPGTRLTVL.